The 19 T cell receptor beta chains below all came from one sample that was sequenced in a study of cytomegalovirus exposure and HLA in healthy donors. Primers included in the PCR were 60 Vbeta and 13 Jbeta primers. Using immunoSEQ multiplex PCR, the repertoire was profiled, and TCRdb retains in-frame clones only, with some absent. The profile shows around 63,000 clones, roughly 80% of them singletons. Sample: PBMCs. The receptors derive from a woman aged 25-40 years in good health and CMV-seronegative.

The chain employs TRBV5-1 and TRBJ2-7; 8 bases are shared with TRBD2. CDR1 is SGHRS, CDR2 YFSETQ, per germline. The CDR3 covers 16 residues. The V and J ends lost 0 bases and 3 bases, in that order; junction bases with no gene match: 8. The CDR3 loop is CASSLGPGGPGYEQYV. As DNA, the CDR3 is TGCGCCAGCAGCTTGGGCCCGGGAGGGCCGGGCTACGAGCAGTACGTC.

The gene calls are TRBV4-1 and TRBJ2-2; 13 nucleotides align to TRBD2. V lost 4 bases and J lost 0; bases outside the gene matches: 5. The V gene's germline CDR1 is MGHRA and CDR2 YSYEKL. The CDR3 runs to 18 residues. This CDR3 reads CASSPRTSGRANTGELFF. CDR3 DNA: TGCGCCAGCAGCCCTCGGACTAGCGGGAGAGCGAACACCGGGGAGCTGTTTTTT.

The CDR3 sequence: CAIYRDREFCSGYTF. The CDR3, as DNA: TGTGCCATTTACCGGGACAGGGAGTTTTGCAGTGGCTACACCTTC. The rearrangement links TRBV21-1 to TRBJ1-2; the table's D call of TRBD1 was not tested on the DNA. TRBV21-1 is deemed a pseudogene. The CDR3 is 15 residues long.

This clone was recorded only once. V is TRBV9 and J is TRBJ1-1; TRBD1 is a possible D gene (5 bases). The CDR3 has 15 amino acids. Germline V gene data show CDR1 as SGDLS and CDR2 as YYNGEE. V dropped 4 bases and J dropped 7 bases, with 20 bases sitting between them. CDR3 sequence (DNA): TGTGCCAGCAGCCCTACGGGACGGCGGGGTGATGAAGCTTTCTTT. Amino acids: CASSPTGRRGDEAFF. The complete variable domain, with remaining parts taken from reference TRBV9 and TRBJ1-1, reads DSGVTQTPKHLITATGQRVTLRCSPRSGDLSVYWYQQSLDQGLQFLIQYYNGEERAKGNILERFSAQQFPDLHSELNLSSLELGDSALYFCASSPTGRRGDEAFFGQGTRLTVV.

CDR3 amino acids: CASSFGTGPDTQYF. The CDR3 bases are TGTGCCAGCAGCTTTGGGACAGGGCCAGATACGCAGTATTTT. The V gene is TRBV5-4, the J gene TRBJ2-3; 9 bases line up with TRBD1. Germline loops: CDR1 SGHNT, CDR2 YYREEE (reference sequence). The CDR3 spans 14 residues. Trimming cost V 2 bases and J 4 bases; bases outside gene matches: 2.

This chain uses TRBV5-1 with TRBJ1-1; D may be TRBD1 (6 bases). Germline V gene data show CDR1 as SGHRS and CDR2 as YFSETQ. Trimming took off 3 bases at V and 4 bases at J, with 13 bases between the two ends. The CDR3 extends over 14 amino acids. Written as DNA, the CDR3 is TGCGCCAGCAGCTCGGTGGACAGCGGCACTGAAGCTTTCTTT. Its protein product is CASSSVDSGTEAFF.

This chain joins TRBV2 and TRBJ2-6, with 9 bases identical to TRBD1. Germline CDR1 is SNHLY and CDR2 is FYNNEI. Trimming at V came to 4 bases and at J to 0 bases, leaving 4 bases not matched to a gene. The length of the CDR3 is 17 residues. For the CDR3, the DNA is TGTGCCAGCAGTGGGACAGGGGTTTTCTCTGGGGCCAACGTCCTGACTTTC. Protein product: CASSGTGVFSGANVLTF.

This clone has only one observation. The chain combines TRBV15 with TRBJ2-1, with 9 bases aligning to TRBD1. The CDR3 is made up of 16 amino acids. With 1 base clipped from V and 7 bases from J, the junction kept 8 bases outside the gene matches. The V gene's germline CDR1 is LNHNV and CDR2 YYDKDF (reference sequence). CDR3 residues: CATSRVGTGTWNEQFF. The CDR3 DNA reads as TGTGCCACCAGCAGAGTGGGGACAGGGACTTGGAATGAGCAGTTCTTC.

The chain is built from TRBV7-2 and TRBJ1-5, with 7 bases fitting TRBD1. The CDR3 contains 15 residues. The junction had 2 bases not matched to a gene; V was cut back by 1 base and J by 2 bases. Per the germline V gene, CDR1 is SGHTA and CDR2 is FQGNSA. The CDR3 nucleotides read TGTGCCAGCAGCTTAGACCAGGGGGGCAATCAGCCCCAGCATTTT. The encoded protein is CASSLDQGGNQPQHF. Drawing the rest from reference TRBV7-2 and TRBJ1-5, the complete variable domain is GAGVSQSPSNKVTEKGKDVELRCDPISGHTALYWYRQSLGQGLEFLIYFQGNSAPDKSGLPSDRFSAERTGGSVSTLTIQRTQQEDSAVYLCASSLDQGGNQPQHFGDGTRLSIL.

CDR3 nucleotide sequence: TGTGCCAGCAGCTTGGTCGCGCTTCCCAATCAGCCCCAGCATTTT. Translating it yields CASSLVALPNQPQHF. The chain carries TRBV5-6 and TRBJ1-5; D remains unclear. The V end was cut by 0 bases, the J end by 3 bases, with 10 bases between. The CDR3 has 15 amino acids. The V gene's germline CDR1 is SGHDT and CDR2 YYEEEE. The full variable domain, its missing parts supplied by reference TRBV5-6 and TRBJ1-5, is DAGVTQSPTHLIKTRGQQVTLRCSPKSGHDTVSWYQQALGQGPQFIFQYYEEEERQRGNFPDRFSGHQFPNYSSELNVNALLLGDSALYLCASSLVALPNQPQHFGDGTRLSIL.

V and J are TRBV2 and TRBJ1-5; 8 bases align to TRBD1. After removal of 7 bases from V and 8 bases from J, the junction contained 7 bases not matched to a gene. Germline V lookup: CDR1 SNHLY, CDR2 FYNNEI. This CDR3 spans 13 amino acids. Here the CDR3 reads CASTDRERKPQHF. The CDR3 bases are TGTGCCAGCACGGACAGGGAGAGAAAGCCCCAGCATTTT.

This chain connects TRBV15 to TRBJ2-5; 8 nucleotides line up with TRBD1. Trimming at V came to 5 bases and at J to 5 bases, leaving 10 bases not matched to a gene. Germline V gene data show CDR1 as LNHNV and CDR2 as YYDKDF (reference sequence). CDR3 size: 15 residues. This CDR3 is CATSVGQGIAETQYF. CDR3 nucleotides: TGTGCCACCAGCGTCGGACAGGGAATAGCGGAGACCCAGTACTTC.

The chain recombines TRBV7-2 with TRBJ1-1; 8 bases are shared with TRBD1. The V segment lost 5 bases and the J segment 7 bases; nucleotides outside the gene matches: 9. Germline CDR1 reads SGHTA; CDR2 reads FQGNSA. CDR3 length: 14 amino acids. The CDR3 protein is CASSPSRQGREAFF. CDR3 DNA sequence: TGTGCCAGCAGCCCCAGTCGACAGGGGCGTGAAGCTTTCTTT.

The chain recombines TRBV7-8 with TRBJ2-3, with 13 nucleotides matching TRBD2. This CDR3 has 16 residues. Trimming took 2 bases from V and 3 from J; bases not matched to a gene: 2. Per germline, CDR1 SGHVS and CDR2 FQNEAQ. CDR3 protein: CASSLTSGGETDTQYF. The DNA for the CDR3 is TGTGCCAGCAGCTTAACTAGCGGGGGGGAAACAGATACGCAGTATTTT.

This clone was observed a single time. The gene calls are TRBV19 and TRBJ1-6, with no clear D. This CDR3 region has 14 residues. Germline V lookup: CDR1 LNHDA, CDR2 SQIVND (reference sequence). Trimming pared 5 bases from V and 7 bases from J, leaving 12 bases between. The chain's CDR3 is CASSPREANSPLHF. The DNA for the CDR3 is TGTGCCAGTAGTCCCCGGGAGGCAAATTCACCCCTCCACTTT.

The V gene is TRBV18, the J gene TRBJ1-1; D not resolved. This CDR3 is built from 14 residues. V lost 9 bases, J lost 3 bases, and 17 bases lay in between. Germline V gene lookup returns CDR1 KGHSH and CDR2 LQKENI. CDR3 sequence reads: CASVREGKDTEAFF. The CDR3 region has the DNA TGTGCCAGTGTAAGGGAGGGCAAGGACACTGAAGCTTTCTTT.

This clone was seen only a few times. The chain joins TRBV2 to TRBJ2-1, with TRBD1 matching over 9 bases. The length of the CDR3 is 15 residues. The V and J ends lost 6 bases and 2 bases, in that order; junction bases with no gene match: 5. Germline V gene data show CDR1 as SNHLY and CDR2 as FYNNEI. The CDR3: CASRQDRGTYNEQFF. The CDR3, as DNA: TGTGCCAGCAGGCAGGACAGGGGCACCTACAATGAGCAGTTCTTC. The full variable domain, in which reference TRBV2 and TRBJ2-1 provide the parts outside the CDR3, is EPEVTQTPSHQVTQMGQEVILRCVPISNHLYFYWYRQILGQKVEFLVSFYNNEISEKSEIFDDQFSVERPDGSNFTLKIRSTKLEDSAMYFCASRQDRGTYNEQFFGPGTRLTVL.

The chain recombines TRBV6-1 with TRBJ2-1, with D perhaps TRBD2 (5 bases). V was shortened by 5 bases and J by 4 bases, with 15 bases between the two germline ends. The CDR3 sequence is 15 residues long. The germline V gene encodes CDR1 MNHNS and CDR2 SASEGT. Here the CDR3 reads CASSPRTVEYNEQFF. CDR3 bases: TGTGCCAGCAGTCCTCGGACTGTCGAATACAATGAGCAGTTCTTC.

The CDR3 loop is CASSARQGLNGELFF. The CDR3 DNA follows: TGTGCCAGTAGCGCCAGACAGGGTCTAAACGGGGAGCTGTTTTTT. The V and J genes are TRBV19 and TRBJ2-2, with 7 bases aligning to TRBD1. Trimming at V came to 6 bases and at J to 7 bases, leaving 11 bases not matched to a gene. The germline CDR1 and CDR2 sequences are LNHDA and SQIVND (reference sequence). This CDR3 comprises 15 residues.